This passage covers 32 T cell receptor beta chains from one sample sequenced in a study of T cell changes during pregnancy in multiple sclerosis. Sequencing used immunoSEQ multiplex PCR; TCRdb keeps in-frame clones, though not all of them. Found here are 65,000 to 90,000 clones, over 90% of them singletons; the top ten hold over 0.25%. Source: CD4+ T cells from peripheral blood mononuclear cells, taken after pregnancy. Receptor source: a female donor with multiple sclerosis, enrolled in a pregnancy study.

This clone showed up just once. The rearrangement uses TRBV5-6 and TRBJ2-1, with D perhaps matching TRBD1 (6 bases). The V end was cut by 7 bases, the J end by 4 bases, with 15 bases between. The germline gives CDR1 SGHDT, CDR2 YYEEEE. This CDR3 region has 14 residues. The chain's CDR3 is CASGLWTAYNEQFF. CDR3 sequence (DNA): TGTGCCAGCGGTCTCTGGACAGCTTACAATGAGCAGTTCTTC.

This clone came up once. CDR3: CAWSVLQVNTEAFF. Written as DNA, the CDR3 is TGTGCCTGGAGTGTACTCCAGGTGAACACTGAAGCTTTCTTT. The rearrangement uses TRBV30 and TRBJ1-1; D unresolved. CDR3 length: 14 residues. Trimming took off 0 bases at V and 0 bases at J, with 8 bases between the two ends. The germline CDR1 and CDR2 sequences are GTSNPN and SVGIG (reference sequence).

The chain is built from TRBV21-1 and TRBJ2-2; the D segment call TRBD1 is taken from the table without a DNA check. TRBV21-1 is a known pseudogene. The CDR3 spans 16 residues. In DNA, the CDR3 is TGTGCCAGCAGCAAATTTAACAGGGTAATCACCGGGGAGCTGTTTTTT. It yields the protein CASSKFNRVITGELFF.

CDR3 in DNA: TGTGCCAGCAGCCCGACGGGGTTCTCTATCTATGGCTACACCTTC. As protein: CASSPTGFSIYGYTF. The chain is built from TRBV5-6 and TRBJ1-2; D gene uncertain. Germline values: CDR1 SGHDT, CDR2 YYEEEE. V was trimmed by 4 bases and J by 4 bases, leaving 17 bases between them. CDR3 length equals 15 residues.

V is TRBV10-2 and J is TRBJ1-1, with TRBD1 matching over 7 bases. The CDR3 extends over 14 amino acids. The V and J ends lost 6 bases and 3 bases, in that order; junction bases with no gene match: 7. The germline V gene encodes CDR1 WSHSY and CDR2 SAAADI. The CDR3 spells CASRTQGRDTEAFF. The DNA of the CDR3 is TGCGCCAGCAGAACACAGGGGAGAGACACTGAAGCTTTCTTT.

The rearrangement uses TRBV7-8 and TRBJ2-1, with D possibly TRBD1 on 5 matching bases. Looked up from germline, CDR1 is SGHVS and CDR2 is FQNEAQ. The length of the CDR3 is 13 residues. Trimming cost V 2 bases and J 10 bases, with 12 bases left between them. This chain's CDR3 is CASSLLRVEEQFF. CDR3 DNA sequence: TGTGCCAGCAGCTTACTCAGGGTGGAGGAGCAGTTCTTC.

This clone has just one count. The chain has TRBV30 and TRBJ1-2, with 9 bases aligning to TRBD1. The germline V gene encodes CDR1 GTSNPN and CDR2 SVGIG (reference sequence). After removal of 4 bases from V and 6 bases from J, the junction contained 15 bases not matched to a gene. CDR3 length: 16 amino acids. CDR3 loop: CAWNEPGQGSKNGYTF. The CDR3 DNA reads as TGTGCCTGGAATGAACCGGGACAGGGCTCCAAGAATGGCTACACCTTC. The complete variable domain, with remaining parts taken from reference TRBV30 and TRBJ1-2, reads SQTIHQWPATLVQPVGSPLSLECTVEGTSNPNLYWYRQAAGRGLQLLFYSVGIGQISSEVPQNLSASRPQDRQFILSSKKLLLSDSGFYLCAWNEPGQGSKNGYTFGSGTRLTVV.

This rearrangement joins TRBV7-8 to TRBJ2-1, with D possibly being TRBD1 (5 bases). Germline CDR1 reads SGHVS; CDR2 reads FQNEAQ. The CDR3 is made up of 12 amino acids. V dropped 0 bases and J dropped 10 bases, with 7 bases sitting between them. CDR3: CASSLATGEQFF. The CDR3 DNA reads TGTGCCAGCAGCTTAGCAACAGGAGAGCAGTTCTTC. Full variable domain (rest looked up from reference TRBV7-8 and TRBJ2-1): GAGVSQSPRYKVAKRGQDVALRCDPISGHVSLFWYQQALGQGPEFLTYFQNEAQLDKSGLPSDRFFAERPEGSVSTLKIQRTQQEDSAVYLCASSLATGEQFFGPGTRLTVL.

This chain links TRBV19 with TRBJ2-1; 10 positions agree with TRBD2. Germline V gene data show CDR1 as LNHDA and CDR2 as SQIVND (reference sequence). The CDR3 totals 17 residues. J was trimmed by 0 bases and V by 4 bases; bases with no gene match: 6. The CDR3 DNA reads as TGTGCCAGTAGTAACACACTAGCGGGACGCTCCTACAATGAGCAGTTCTTC. Its protein is CASSNTLAGRSYNEQFF.

The CDR3 sequence: CASSLVGADSSPLHF. The CDR3 nucleotides are TGTGCCAGCAGCTTAGTTGGGGCAGATTCTTCACCCCTCCACTTT. V is TRBV7-6 and J is TRBJ1-6; weak D call: TRBD1 (5 bases). V lost 1 base and J 9 bases, leaving 13 bases between the germline ends. The CDR3 has 15 amino acids. Germline-derived CDR1 and CDR2 are SGHVS and FNYEAQ.

The rearrangement links TRBV7-5 to TRBJ1-4. TRBV7-5 represents a pseudogene. The CDR3 is made up of 16 amino acids. The CDR3 region is CVRSTPGGPKREKLFF. The DNA of the CDR3 is TGTGTCAGAAGCACCCCCGGGGGGCCAAAAAGGGAAAAACTGTTTTTT.

This chain joins TRBV14 and TRBJ1-1; D ambiguous. Germline CDR1 reads SGHDN; CDR2 reads FVKESK. The V and J ends lost 0 bases and 7 bases respectively, with 9 bases between them. The CDR3 totals 13 residues. CDR3 amino acids: CASSQERAGEAFF. In nucleotides, the CDR3 is TGTGCCAGCAGCCAAGAAAGGGCGGGTGAAGCTTTCTTT.

The chain combines TRBV21-1 with TRBJ1-5; the D segment call TRBD1 is taken from the table without a DNA check. TRBV21-1 corresponds to a pseudogene. This CDR3 has 14 residues. The DNA of the CDR3 is TGTGCCACCGCCCCATTCGACAGACGTCAGCCCCAGCATTTT. It is translated as CATAPFDRRQPQHF.

This chain connects TRBV19 to TRBJ1-5; 9 nucleotides match TRBD1. The CDR3 covers 16 residues. Losses at the gene ends were 4 bases for V and 3 bases for J; bases not matched to a gene: 7. CDR1 and CDR2 (germline): LNHDA, SQIVND (reference sequence). In DNA, the CDR3 is TGTGCCAGTAGTACGGGACAGGGCTTCTCCAATCAGCCCCAGCATTTT. Translation: CASSTGQGFSNQPQHF. Combining the CDR3 with reference TRBV19 and TRBJ1-5 gives the whole variable domain DGGITQSPKYLFRKEGQNVTLSCEQNLNHDAMYWYRQDPGQGLRLIYYSQIVNDFQKGDIAEGYSVSREKKESFPLTVTSAQKNPTAFYLCASSTGQGFSNQPQHFGDGTRLSIL.

This clone was counted a single time. The V and J genes are TRBV19 and TRBJ1-5, with D possibly being TRBD1 (5 bases). Trimming stripped 3 bases from V and 4 bases from J, with 13 bases between. The CDR3 contains 15 residues. Germline CDR1 is LNHDA and CDR2 is SQIVND (reference sequence). The CDR3 sequence: CASSILERQNQPQHF. The DNA of the CDR3 is TGTGCCAGTAGTATTTTGGAGCGACAGAATCAGCCCCAGCATTTT.

The genes are TRBV6-5 and TRBJ2-5; 7 nucleotides match TRBD1. The germline gives CDR1 MNHEY, CDR2 SVGAGI. Trimming removed 6 bases from V and 5 bases from J; junction bases left unmatched: 9. CDR3 size: 14 residues. The CDR3 is CASSLLTGWETQYF. As DNA, the CDR3 is TGTGCCAGCAGCTTATTGACAGGGTGGGAGACCCAGTACTTC.

The chain couples TRBV4-1 to TRBJ2-1; 7 positions agree with TRBD2. The V gene's germline CDR1 is MGHRA and CDR2 YSYEKL. This CDR3 contains 15 residues. The V segment lost 5 bases and the J segment 2 bases; nucleotides outside the gene matches: 6. The CDR3 sequence is CASSARTRTYNEQFF. CDR3 nucleotides: TGCGCCAGCAGCGCCCGGACTAGGACCTACAATGAGCAGTTCTTC.

The rearrangement joins TRBV11-2 to TRBJ2-1; TRBD1 might be the D (5 bases). Germline loops: CDR1 SGHAT, CDR2 FQNNGV. The CDR3 covers 15 residues. The V and J ends lost 4 bases and 6 bases respectively, with 16 bases between them. The chain's CDR3 is CASSSLGQPGNEQFF. Here the CDR3 DNA reads TGTGCCAGCAGCTCGCTTGGACAACCCGGCAATGAGCAGTTCTTC.

The chain combines TRBV5-1 with TRBJ2-1; TRBD2 aligns across 13 bases. The trim removed 0 bases at V and 4 bases at J, leaving 1 base unmatched. Germline CDR1 reads SGHRS; CDR2 reads YFSETQ. This CDR3 comprises 16 residues. CDR3 sequence (DNA): TGCGCCAGCAGCTTGGCACTAGCGGGAGGGTACAATGAGCAGTTCTTC. Encoded protein: CASSLALAGGYNEQFF.

This sequence joins TRBV5-1 and TRBJ2-1, with D hard to call. The germline V and J ends were trimmed by 0 bases and 6 bases, with 19 bases remaining between them. CDR3 size: 17 residues. Germline-derived CDR1 and CDR2 are SGHRS and YFSETQ. The DNA of the CDR3 is TGCGCCAGCAGCTTGGGATTAGGTCTAGACGTGACCAATGAGCAGTTCTTC. This gives the protein CASSLGLGLDVTNEQFF.

This chain links TRBV6-1 with TRBJ1-5, with 12 bases aligning to TRBD1. V shed 6 bases and J 3 bases; nucleotides not matched to a gene: 3. The CDR3 consists of 15 residues. Germline V CDR1 and CDR2: MNHNS, SASEGT. This chain's CDR3 is CASRGQGANNQPQHF. The CDR3 region has the DNA TGTGCCAGCAGGGGACAGGGGGCTAACAATCAGCCCCAGCATTTT.

The chain combines TRBV19 with TRBJ1-4; D is unclear. The CDR3 sequence is 14 residues long. CDR1 and CDR2 (germline): LNHDA, SQIVND (reference sequence). V was clipped by 6 bases and J by 5 bases, with 13 bases between them. The CDR3 sequence is CASSTPRLNEKLFF. CDR3 DNA sequence: TGTGCCAGTAGCACCCCCAGGCTGAATGAAAAACTGTTTTTT.

The V gene is TRBV5-4, the J gene TRBJ2-5; D unclear. The V end was cut by 0 bases, the J end by 2 bases, with 11 bases between. The CDR3 is 15 residues long. The germline CDR1 and CDR2 sequences are SGHNT and YYREEE (reference sequence). The CDR3 DNA follows: TGTGCCAGCAGCTTGGTGTCTCAGGCACAAGAGACCCAGTACTTC. It specifies CASSLVSQAQETQYF.

The chain joins TRBV9 to TRBJ2-5; D possibly corresponds to TRBD1 (5 bases). The CDR3 has 15 residues. The V end lost 0 bases, the J end lost 0 bases, and 9 bases lay between the germline ends. Germline CDR1 reads SGDLS; CDR2 reads YYNGEE. The CDR3 spells CASSVDIRDQETQYF. For the CDR3, the DNA is TGTGCCAGCAGCGTAGACATCAGGGACCAAGAGACCCAGTACTTC.

This clone was seen just once. The chain uses TRBV6-4 and TRBJ1-5, with TRBD1 identical over 8 bases. V was clipped by 11 bases and J by 1 base; unmatched bases: 7. From germline, CDR1 is MRHNA and CDR2 SNTAGT. The CDR3 is 14 residues long. The CDR3 DNA reads TGTGCCGGGGGGACAGGTCAGAGCAATCAGCCCCAGCATTTT. It encodes CAGGTGQSNQPQHF.

The rearrangement uses TRBV7-9 and TRBJ2-7; 10 nucleotides agree with TRBD1. This CDR3 has 16 residues. The junction had 5 bases not matched to a gene; V was cut back by 0 bases and J by 3 bases. Germline V gene lookup returns CDR1 SEHNR and CDR2 FQNEAQ (reference sequence). CDR3 loop: CASSLARQGAIYEQYF. The CDR3 DNA reads as TGTGCCAGCAGCTTAGCCCGACAGGGGGCTATCTACGAGCAGTACTTC.

The rearrangement links TRBV14 to TRBJ1-1; D is ambiguous. The length of the CDR3 is 16 residues. With 4 bases removed from V and 4 bases from J, the gap between germline ends came to 19 bases. Germline lookup yields CDR1 SGHDN and CDR2 FVKESK. The CDR3 DNA reads as TGTGCCAGCAGCCCATGGTGGGCCCAAAGGCTCACTGAAGCTTTCTTT. It is translated as CASSPWWAQRLTEAFF.

This rearrangement joins TRBV19 to TRBJ1-3; D is undetermined. Looked up from germline, CDR1 is LNHDA and CDR2 is SQIVND (reference sequence). CDR3 length: 16 residues. Trimming cost V 5 bases and J 0 bases, with 14 bases left between them. The CDR3 is CASSPRLISSGNTIYF. CDR3 DNA: TGTGCCAGTAGTCCGCGACTCATTTCCTCTGGAAACACCATATATTTT.

This chain uses TRBV19 with TRBJ1-2; D might be TRBD1 (6 bases). The CDR3 contains 13 residues. CDR1 is LNHDA and CDR2 is SQIVND in the germline V gene (reference sequence). Trimming took 6 bases from V and 2 from J, leaving 10 bases between them. The CDR3 DNA reads as TGTGCCAGTAGCTACGACAGGAACTATGGCTACACCTTC. Translation gives CASSYDRNYGYTF.

The table lists this clone with a few counts. V is TRBV7-3 and J is TRBJ2-2; no firm D call. V gave up 1 base and J gave up 6 bases, with 6 bases separating them. This CDR3 has 13 amino acids. Germline V gene sequence: CDR1 SGHTA, CDR2 FQGTGA. CDR3 nucleotides: TGTGCCAGCAGCTTAAATCCTTCCGGGGAGCTGTTTTTT. Translating gives CASSLNPSGELFF.

This clone was counted only a few times. CDR3 region: CASSYTPVSSYEQYF. In DNA, the CDR3 is TGTGCCAGCAGTTACACCCCCGTTAGCTCCTACGAGCAGTACTTC. V gene TRBV6-5 combines with J gene TRBJ2-7; D remains ambiguous. This CDR3 contains 15 residues. V dropped 2 bases and J dropped 0 bases, with 11 bases sitting between them. The germline gives CDR1 MNHEY, CDR2 SVGAGI.

The rearrangement joins TRBV6-6 to TRBJ2-7; 10 nucleotides agree with TRBD2. Germline-derived CDR1 and CDR2 are MNHNY and SVGAGI (reference sequence). The ends lost 6 bases at V and 2 bases at J; junction bases unmatched: 7. This CDR3 spans 15 amino acids. CDR3 DNA: TGTGCCAGCAGGAGTAGCGGGAGGACAACCTACGAGCAGTACTTC. This sequence encodes CASRSSGRTTYEQYF.